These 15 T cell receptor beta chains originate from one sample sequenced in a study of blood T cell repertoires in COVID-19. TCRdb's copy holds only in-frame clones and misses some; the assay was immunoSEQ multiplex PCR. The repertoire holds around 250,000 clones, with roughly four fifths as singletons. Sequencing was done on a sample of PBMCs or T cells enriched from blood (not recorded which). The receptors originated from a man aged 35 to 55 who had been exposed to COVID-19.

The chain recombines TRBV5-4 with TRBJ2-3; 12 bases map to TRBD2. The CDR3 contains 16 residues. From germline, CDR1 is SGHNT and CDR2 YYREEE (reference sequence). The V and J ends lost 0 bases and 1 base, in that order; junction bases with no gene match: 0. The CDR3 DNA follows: TGTGCCAGCAGCTTGGGACTAGCGGGAGGCACAGATACGCAGTATTTT. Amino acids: CASSLGLAGGTDTQYF.

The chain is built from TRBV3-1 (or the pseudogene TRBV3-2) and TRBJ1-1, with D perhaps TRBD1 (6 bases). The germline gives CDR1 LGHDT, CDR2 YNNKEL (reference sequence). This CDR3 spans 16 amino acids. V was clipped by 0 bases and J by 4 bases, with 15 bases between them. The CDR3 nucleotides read TGTGCCAGCAGCCAAGATGGGGGCAGGGCATTCACTGAAGCTTTCTTT. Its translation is CASSQDGGRAFTEAFF.

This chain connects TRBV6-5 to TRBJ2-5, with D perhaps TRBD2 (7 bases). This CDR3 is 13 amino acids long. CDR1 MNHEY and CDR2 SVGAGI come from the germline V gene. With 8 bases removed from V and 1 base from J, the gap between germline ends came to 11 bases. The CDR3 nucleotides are TGTGCCAGCGCTAGGGGGGGCCAAGAGACCCAGTACTTC. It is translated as CASARGGQETQYF.

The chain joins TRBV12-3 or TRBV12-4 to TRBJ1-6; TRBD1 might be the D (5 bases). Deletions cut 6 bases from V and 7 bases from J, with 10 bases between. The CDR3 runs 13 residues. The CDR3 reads CASRGQGNSPLHF. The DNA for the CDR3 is TGTGCCAGCAGAGGCCAGGGCAATTCACCCCTCCACTTT.

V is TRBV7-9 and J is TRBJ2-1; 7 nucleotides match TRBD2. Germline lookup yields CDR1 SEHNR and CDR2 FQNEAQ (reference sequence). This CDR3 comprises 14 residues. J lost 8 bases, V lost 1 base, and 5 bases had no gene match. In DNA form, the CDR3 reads TGTGCCAGCAGCTTAGGGTCCGCGGGGGATGAGCAGTTCTTC. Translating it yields CASSLGSAGDEQFF.

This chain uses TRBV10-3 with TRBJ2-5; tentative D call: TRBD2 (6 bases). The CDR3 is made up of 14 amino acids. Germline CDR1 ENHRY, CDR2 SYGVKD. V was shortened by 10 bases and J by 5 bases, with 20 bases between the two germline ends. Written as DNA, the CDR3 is TGTGCCACCCGACCCACTGGAGGGGTGGAGACCCAGTACTTC. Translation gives CATRPTGGVETQYF.

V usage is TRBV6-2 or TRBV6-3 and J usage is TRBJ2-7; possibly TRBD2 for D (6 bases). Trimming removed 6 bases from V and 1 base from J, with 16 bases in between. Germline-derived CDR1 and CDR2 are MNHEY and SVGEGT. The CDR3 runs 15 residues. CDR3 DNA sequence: TGTGCCAGCAGCCCCTGGAGGGCCCAATCCTACGAGCAGTACTTC. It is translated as CASSPWRAQSYEQYF.

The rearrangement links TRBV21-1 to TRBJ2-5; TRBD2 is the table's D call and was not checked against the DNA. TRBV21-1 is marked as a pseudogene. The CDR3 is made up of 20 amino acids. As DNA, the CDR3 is TGTGCCAGCAGCAAATGTCGCCTGCGAGCGCCCTACCTCGTACAAGAGACCCAGTACTTC. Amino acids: CASSKCRLRAPYLVQETQYF.

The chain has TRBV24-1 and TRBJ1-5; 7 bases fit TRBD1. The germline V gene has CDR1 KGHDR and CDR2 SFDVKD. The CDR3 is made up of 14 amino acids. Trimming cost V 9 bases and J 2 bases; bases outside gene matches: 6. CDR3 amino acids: CATRDRAGNQPQHF. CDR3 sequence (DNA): TGTGCCACCCGGGACAGAGCCGGCAATCAGCCCCAGCATTTT.

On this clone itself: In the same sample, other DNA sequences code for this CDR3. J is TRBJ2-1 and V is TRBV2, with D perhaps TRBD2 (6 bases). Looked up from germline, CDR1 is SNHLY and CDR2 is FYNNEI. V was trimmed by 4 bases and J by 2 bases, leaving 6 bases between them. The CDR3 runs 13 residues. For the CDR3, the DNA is TGTGCCAGCAGTGGACTAGCCTACAATGAGCAGTTCTTC. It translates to CASSGLAYNEQFF.

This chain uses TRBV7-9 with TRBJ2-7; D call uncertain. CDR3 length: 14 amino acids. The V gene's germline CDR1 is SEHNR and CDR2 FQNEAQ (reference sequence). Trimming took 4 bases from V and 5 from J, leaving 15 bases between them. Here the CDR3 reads CASSSSSRSHEQYF. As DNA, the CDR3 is TGTGCCAGCAGCTCCAGCAGTCGGAGCCACGAGCAGTACTTC. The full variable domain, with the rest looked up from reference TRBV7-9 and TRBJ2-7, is DTGVSQNPRHKITKRGQNVTFRCDPISEHNRLYWYRQTLGQGPEFLTYFQNEAQLEKSRLLSDRFSAERPKGSFSTLEIQRTEQGDSAMYLCASSSSSRSHEQYFGPGTRLTVT.

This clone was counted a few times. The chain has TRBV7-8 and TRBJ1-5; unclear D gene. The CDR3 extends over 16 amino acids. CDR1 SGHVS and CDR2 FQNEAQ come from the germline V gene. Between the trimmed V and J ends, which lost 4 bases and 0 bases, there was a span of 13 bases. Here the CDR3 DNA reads TGTGCCAGCAGCTCTCGGACTTTCTATAGCAATCAGCCCCAGCATTTT. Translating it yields CASSSRTFYSNQPQHF.

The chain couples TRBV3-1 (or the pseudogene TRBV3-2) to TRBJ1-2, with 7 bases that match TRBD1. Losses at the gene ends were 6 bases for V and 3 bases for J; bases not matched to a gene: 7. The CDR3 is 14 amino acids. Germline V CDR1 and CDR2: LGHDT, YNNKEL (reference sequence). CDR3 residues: CASSAGGGDYGYTF. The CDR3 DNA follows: TGTGCCAGCAGTGCAGGAGGGGGCGACTATGGCTACACCTTC.

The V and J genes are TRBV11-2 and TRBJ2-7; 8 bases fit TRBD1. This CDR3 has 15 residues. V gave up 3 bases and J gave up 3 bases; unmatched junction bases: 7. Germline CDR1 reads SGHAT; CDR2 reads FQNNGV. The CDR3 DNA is TGTGCCAGCAGCTTTGAAACAGGGGGAATCTACGAGCAGTACTTC. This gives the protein CASSFETGGIYEQYF. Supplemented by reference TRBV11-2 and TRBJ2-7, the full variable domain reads EAGVAQSPRYKIIEKRQSVAFWCNPISGHATLYWYQQILGQGPKLLIQFQNNGVVDDSQLPKDRFSAERLKGVDSTLKIQPAKLEDSAVYLCASSFETGGIYEQYFGPGTRLTVT.

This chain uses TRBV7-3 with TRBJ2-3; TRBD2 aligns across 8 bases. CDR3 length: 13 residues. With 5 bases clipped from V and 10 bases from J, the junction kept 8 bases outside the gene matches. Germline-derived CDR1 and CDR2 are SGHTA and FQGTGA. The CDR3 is CASSPHGGAAQYF. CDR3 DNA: TGTGCCAGCAGCCCGCACGGGGGGGCTGCGCAGTATTTT. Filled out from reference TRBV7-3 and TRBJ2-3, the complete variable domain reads GAGVSQTPSNKVTEKGKYVELRCDPISGHTALYWYRQSLGQGPEFLIYFQGTGAADDSGLPNDRFFAVRPEGSVSTLKIQRTERGDSAVYLCASSPHGGAAQYFGPGTRLTVL.